Below, 9 T cell receptor beta chains from the same sample are listed, as sequenced in a study of shared clonotypes between healthy human individuals. Generated by immunoSEQ multiplex PCR, the TCRdb table keeps only in-frame clones and is missing some. This sample has over a million clones, with about 98% found just once. The specimen was naive CD4+ T cells sorted from blood. Subset meaning: CD45RA+ positively selected. The receptors were gathered from a man aged 25-40 years in good health.

The CDR3 loop reads CASSLVMGMGNTEAFF. The CDR3 DNA reads as TGTGCCAGCAGCTTAGTAATGGGGATGGGGAACACTGAAGCTTTCTTT. The chain employs TRBV7-6 and TRBJ1-1; D is uncertain. The V end was cut by 1 base, the J end by 1 base, with 13 bases between. Germline values: CDR1 SGHVS, CDR2 FNYEAQ. The CDR3 spans 16 residues. Together with reference TRBV7-6 and TRBJ1-1, the CDR3 gives the full variable domain: GAGVSQSPRYKVTKRGQDVALRCDPISGHVSLYWYRQALGQGPEFLTYFNYEAQQDKSGLPNDRFSAERPEGSISTLTIQRTEQRDSAMYRCASSLVMGMGNTEAFFGQGTRLTVV.

The DNA for the CDR3 is TGTGCCAGCACCCGGAGCGGGCGGTCCTACGAGCAGTACTTC. Residues: CASTRSGRSYEQYF. The V and J genes are TRBV28 and TRBJ2-7; possible D gene TRBD2, 6 bases. Trimming took 7 bases from V and 1 from J, leaving 14 bases between them. This CDR3 comprises 14 residues. Germline CDR1 reads MDHEN; CDR2 reads SYDVKM.

The chain joins TRBV10-2 to TRBJ2-3, with TRBD2 identical over 13 bases. J was trimmed by 6 bases and V by 4 bases; bases with no gene match: 19. Germline loops: CDR1 WSHSY, CDR2 SAAADI. CDR3 length: 20 residues. The CDR3 loop reads CASSVRLAGGPSLPRDTQYF. The CDR3 DNA is TGCGCCAGCAGTGTCCGACTAGCGGGAGGCCCTTCCTTACCTCGGGATACGCAGTATTTT.

V is TRBV20-1 and J is TRBJ1-1; D remains ambiguous. This CDR3 spans 11 amino acids. CDR1 and CDR2 from the germline V gene are DFQATT and SNEGSKA (reference sequence). V shed 5 bases and J shed 7 bases, with 11 bases lying between them. The CDR3 DNA reads as TGCAGTGCTTCTGACGGGATTGAAGCTTTCTTT. The encoded protein is CSASDGIEAFF.

CDR3 nucleotides: TGTGCCAGCAGCTTAGACATTGGGGTCGGTCAGCCCCAGCATTTT. Protein product: CASSLDIGVGQPQHF. This chain joins TRBV9 and TRBJ1-5; D remains unclear. Looked up from germline, CDR1 is SGDLS and CDR2 is YYNGEE. Trimming cost V 4 bases and J 6 bases, with 17 bases left between them. CDR3 size: 15 residues.

V gene TRBV6-5 combines with J gene TRBJ2-7; D possibly matches TRBD1 or TRBD2 (6 bases each). Looked up from germline, CDR1 is MNHEY and CDR2 is SVGAGI. V gave up 6 bases and J gave up 2 bases, with 14 bases separating them. The CDR3 length is 14 residues. In DNA form, the CDR3 reads TGTGCCAGCAGGATAAACAGGGAGGCCTACGAGCAGTACTTC. Translating gives CASRINREAYEQYF.

This chain links TRBV18 with TRBJ2-2, with TRBD2 identical over 13 bases. J was trimmed by 1 base and V by 3 bases; bases with no gene match: 23. The CDR3 sequence is 24 residues long. Per germline, CDR1 KGHSH and CDR2 LQKENI. CDR3 in amino acids: CASSPLPGTGPWTSGSRNTGELFF. CDR3 in DNA: TGTGCCAGCTCACCGCTCCCCGGGACAGGGCCGTGGACTAGCGGGAGTAGGAACACCGGGGAGCTGTTTTTT.

The rearrangement uses TRBV7-9 and TRBJ2-5; 11 bases are a match to TRBD2. V shed 1 base and J 4 bases; nucleotides not matched to a gene: 2. CDR3 length: 15 residues. CDR1 is SEHNR, CDR2 FQNEAQ, per germline (reference sequence). CDR3 amino acids: CASSLGGLAGETQYF. The CDR3 DNA reads as TGTGCCAGCAGCTTAGGTGGACTAGCGGGAGAGACCCAGTACTTC. Drawing the rest from reference TRBV7-9 and TRBJ2-5, the complete variable domain is DTGVSQNPRHKITKRGQNVTFRCDPISEHNRLYWYRQTLGQGPEFLTYFQNEAQLEKSRLLSDRFSAERPKGSFSTLEIQRTEQGDSAMYLCASSLGGLAGETQYFGPGTRLLVL.

This chain connects TRBV19 to TRBJ1-2; 10 positions agree with TRBD1. Per germline, CDR1 LNHDA and CDR2 SQIVND (reference sequence). The CDR3 has 14 residues. V lost 4 bases, J lost 6 bases, and 5 bases stayed unmatched. CDR3 DNA: TGTGCCAGTAGTACTTTTGGACAGGGGGATGGCTACACCTTC. Its protein product is CASSTFGQGDGYTF. The whole variable domain, remainder taken from reference TRBV19 and TRBJ1-2, is DGGITQSPKYLFRKEGQNVTLSCEQNLNHDAMYWYRQDPGQGLRLIYYSQIVNDFQKGDIAEGYSVSREKKESFPLTVTSAQKNPTAFYLCASSTFGQGDGYTFGSGTRLTVV.